This T cell receptor beta chain was documented in a study of blood T cell repertoires in COVID-19. About the study: Sites in the United States, Italy and Spain provided acute and convalescent COVID-19 samples. The analysed material was cDNA or gDNA that came from T cells, B-cell-depleted T cells, or PBMCs.

This CDR3 contains 15 residues. J lost 8 bases, V lost 4 bases, and 7 bases had no gene match. Germline assignment: CDR1 SGHTA and CDR2 FQGNSA. Per the study methods: By means of reference gene primer amplification, nucleated cell counts were estimated. Profiled with immunoSEQ multiplex PCR; TCRdb holds only in-frame clones, not every one. That table gives V, J and clone size, and the DNA gave D and trimming. In the table there are 85,000 to 95,000 clones, approximately 86% of which are singletons. This chain connects TRBV7-2 to TRBJ2-1, with 11 positions matching TRBD2. The material sequenced was peripheral blood. The sequence derives from a woman aged 80 or older with acute or convalescent COVID-19. This chain's CDR3 is CASSYSGGARDEQFF. CDR3 sequence (DNA): TGTGCCAGCAGCTATAGCGGGGGGGCTCGGGATGAGCAGTTCTTC.